The 6 T cell receptor beta chains below come from one sample, sequenced in a study of blood T cell repertoires in COVID-19. TCRdb keeps only in-frame clones here, not all; method: immunoSEQ multiplex PCR. The sample carries 200,000 or so clones, around 84% recorded once. Sequencing was performed on peripheral blood. These receptors were obtained from a human donor in a cohort sampled during active COVID-19.

On this clone: A junction end diverges from the germline sequence, so it may reflect a read error. The chain combines TRBV18 with TRBJ1-5; D might be TRBD1 (5 bases). CDR3 length: 14 residues. The V gene's germline CDR1 is KGHSH and CDR2 LQKENI. The CDR3, as DNA: TGTGCCAGCTCTTCACTTCAGGGCAAACAGCCCCAGCATTTT. It encodes CASSSLQGKQPQHF.

V gene TRBV11-2 combines with J gene TRBJ2-1; 12 bases line up with TRBD2. The CDR3 length is 16 residues. V gave up 1 base and J gave up 9 bases; unmatched junction bases: 7. CDR1 is SGHAT and CDR2 is FQNNGV in the germline V gene. CDR3 protein: CASSLGVASGGAEQFF. The CDR3 coding sequence is TGTGCCAGCAGCTTAGGTGTCGCTAGCGGGGGGGCTGAGCAGTTCTTC.

This rearrangement joins TRBV27 to TRBJ2-1, with 11 positions matching TRBD2. The germline CDR1 and CDR2 sequences are MNHEY and SMNVEV (reference sequence). V dropped 4 bases and J dropped 4; count of bases not matched to a gene: 9. This CDR3 has 17 residues. Written as DNA, the CDR3 is TGTGCCAGCAGTTCGTATCGGACTAGCGGGCTATACAATGAGCAGTTCTTC. It is translated as CASSSYRTSGLYNEQFF.

The chain has TRBV5-1 and TRBJ2-7; 7 bases are a match to TRBD2. J gave up 2 bases and V 5 bases, and 4 bases lay outside the gene matches. The CDR3 has 13 residues. From germline, CDR1 is SGHRS and CDR2 YFSETQ. The CDR3 is CASRASGPYEQYF. CDR3 coding DNA: TGCGCCAGCAGGGCTAGCGGACCCTACGAGCAGTACTTC.

The chain is built from TRBV7-9 and TRBJ1-1; 7 bases map to TRBD1. Germline V lookup: CDR1 SEHNR, CDR2 FQNEAQ (reference sequence). The CDR3 extends over 13 amino acids. V dropped 2 bases and J dropped 3; count of bases not matched to a gene: 0. The CDR3 reads CASSLTGDTEAFF. CDR3 nucleotide sequence: TGTGCCAGCAGCTTAACAGGGGACACTGAAGCTTTCTTT.

The CDR3 sequence is CASSPISAGSYNEQFF. Written as DNA, the CDR3 is TGTGCCAGCAGCCCCATCTCAGCGGGGTCCTACAATGAGCAGTTCTTC. The chain joins TRBV11-2 to TRBJ2-1, with 7 bases lining up with TRBD2. V lost 5 bases to trimming and J lost 1 base; unmatched junction nucleotides: 8. This CDR3 comprises 16 residues. Looked up from germline, CDR1 is SGHAT and CDR2 is FQNNGV.